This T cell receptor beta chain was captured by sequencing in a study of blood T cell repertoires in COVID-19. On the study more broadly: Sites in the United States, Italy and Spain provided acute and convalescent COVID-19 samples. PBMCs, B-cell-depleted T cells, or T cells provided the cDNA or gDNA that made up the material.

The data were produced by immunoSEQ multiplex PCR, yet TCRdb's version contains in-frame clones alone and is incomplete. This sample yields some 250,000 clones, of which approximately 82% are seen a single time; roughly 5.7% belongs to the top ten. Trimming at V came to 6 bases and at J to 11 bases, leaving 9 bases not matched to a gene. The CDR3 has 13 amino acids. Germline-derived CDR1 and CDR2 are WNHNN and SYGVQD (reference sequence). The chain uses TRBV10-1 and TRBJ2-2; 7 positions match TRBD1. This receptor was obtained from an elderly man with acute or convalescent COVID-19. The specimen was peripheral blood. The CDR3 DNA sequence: TGCGCCAGCAGCGCAGTGACAGGGTTAGAGCTGTTTTTT. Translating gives CASSAVTGLELFF.